One sample yielded the 15 T cell receptor beta chains listed below, sequenced in a study of T cell responses to AZD1222 COVID-19 vaccine. Only in-frame clones appear in the TCRdb table, and some are missing; sequencing was by immunoSEQ multiplex PCR. The sample holds approximately 150,000 clones, 91% seen once. The material sequenced was peripheral blood, taken on day 0 of AZD1222 vaccination. The receptor set was obtained from an adult in good health.

V is TRBV28 and J is TRBJ2-5; TRBD1 matches at 7 bases. The CDR3 is 15 residues long. J was trimmed by 2 bases and V by 8 bases; bases with no gene match: 11. Looked up from germline, CDR1 is MDHEN and CDR2 is SYDVKM. DNA for the CDR3: TGTGCCAGCCGTCGACAGGGCGAACATCAAGAGACCCAGTACTTC. Its protein is CASRRQGEHQETQYF.

This clone was found once. The chain links TRBV5-1 to TRBJ2-1; 9 bases map to TRBD2. V shed 1 base and J 8 bases; nucleotides not matched to a gene: 10. Germline CDR1 SGHRS, CDR2 YFSETQ. This CDR3 comprises 16 residues. The CDR3, as DNA: TGCGCCAGCAGCTTGCTGTCTAGCGGGATGAGGGATGAGCAGTTCTTC. It specifies CASSLLSSGMRDEQFF.

The chain is built from TRBV27 and TRBJ2-3; D perhaps matches TRBD2 (5 bases). The CDR3 consists of 17 residues. Germline loops: CDR1 MNHEY, CDR2 SMNVEV (reference sequence). The V end lost 7 bases, the J end lost 4 bases, and 24 bases lay between the germline ends. CDR3 nucleotide sequence: TGTGCCAGCACTTCCTTCTGGACGGTAGCGAATTCAGATACGCAGTATTTT. As protein: CASTSFWTVANSDTQYF.

The chain uses TRBV7-8 and TRBJ1-5; TRBD1 is a possible D gene (6 bases). Germline V CDR1 and CDR2: SGHVS, FQNEAQ. The CDR3 runs to 16 residues. The V end was cut by 4 bases, the J end by 2 bases, with 15 bases between. CDR3 sequence (DNA): TGTGCCAGCAGCTCTAGGTCGAACAGGGGCAATCAGCCCCAGCATTTT. Protein: CASSSRSNRGNQPQHF.

The rearrangement uses TRBV20-1 and TRBJ2-7; 7 bases are shared with TRBD2. The CDR3 loop spans 14 amino acids. CDR1 and CDR2 (germline): DFQATT, SNEGSKA (reference sequence). V lost 3 bases and J lost 6; bases outside the gene matches: 11. In nucleotides, the CDR3 is TGCAGTGCTAGTGACAGCGGGAAGGTGTCCGAGCAGTACTTC. This codes for CSASDSGKVSEQYF.

A single count supports this clone. V usage is TRBV9 and J usage is TRBJ1-2, with a possible D match to TRBD1 (6 bases). Trimming took 3 bases from V and 3 from J, leaving 18 bases between them. This CDR3 has 16 residues. Germline CDR1 SGDLS, CDR2 YYNGEE. CDR3 sequence reads: CASSATGGTSDYGYTF. The DNA for the CDR3 is TGTGCCAGCAGCGCCACGGGGGGCACCTCCGACTATGGCTACACCTTC.

This chain links TRBV10-1 with TRBJ2-3, with D uncertain. Germline V gives CDR1 WNHNN, CDR2 SYGVQD (reference sequence). This CDR3 has 13 residues. Trimming removed 0 bases from V and 7 bases from J, with 8 bases in between. The CDR3, as DNA: TGCGCCAGCAGTGAGTCCCACGGTTATACGCAGTATTTT. This sequence encodes CASSESHGYTQYF.

The chain couples TRBV24-1 to TRBJ2-1; 9 positions match TRBD2. CDR1 is KGHDR, CDR2 SFDVKD, per germline. The CDR3 totals 16 residues. Trimming removed 3 bases from V and 6 bases from J; junction bases left unmatched: 8. The CDR3 loop is CATSDPGLAPGNEQFF. CDR3 in DNA: TGTGCCACCAGTGATCCGGGACTAGCTCCTGGCAATGAGCAGTTCTTC.

This clone was observed a few times. The V and J genes are TRBV29-1 and TRBJ2-3; D possibly corresponds to TRBD1 (6 bases). The CDR3 length is 15 residues. Germline V gene lookup returns CDR1 SQVTM and CDR2 ANQGSEA. V lost 5 bases and J lost 2, with 17 bases in between. The CDR3 spells CSVIPPDRNTDTQYF. As DNA, the CDR3 is TGCAGCGTTATCCCCCCGGACAGAAACACAGATACGCAGTATTTT.

The chain recombines TRBV11-3 with TRBJ1-1; 7 bases match TRBD1. Germline V gene lookup returns CDR1 SGHNT and CDR2 YENEEA. The CDR3 totals 13 residues. J was trimmed by 7 bases and V by 1 base; bases with no gene match: 3. CDR3 bases: TGTGCCAGCAGCTTAGGTACAGGGGTTGAAGCTTTCTTT. This encodes CASSLGTGVEAFF.

The chain couples TRBV4-2 to TRBJ2-7; D may be TRBD1 (5 bases). Trimming shortened V by 4 bases and J by 2 bases, and 9 bases separated the two germline ends. This CDR3 has 13 amino acids. Germline V lookup: CDR1 LGHNA, CDR2 YNFKEQ. This chain's CDR3 is CASSPLGAYEQYF. In nucleotides, the CDR3 is TGTGCCAGCAGCCCCCTAGGGGCCTACGAGCAGTACTTC.

The chain's CDR3 is CASSFSDYEQYF. CDR3 bases: TGTGCCAGCAGCTTCAGCGACTACGAGCAGTACTTC. The chain links TRBV7-8 to TRBJ2-7; D remains ambiguous. Between the trimmed V and J ends, which lost 3 bases and 3 bases, there was a span of 6 bases. Germline CDR1 SGHVS, CDR2 FQNEAQ. The CDR3 totals 12 residues.

This chain uses TRBV3-1 (or the pseudogene TRBV3-2) with TRBJ2-5, with 10 nucleotides matching TRBD2. This CDR3 contains 16 residues. Germline CDR1 is LGHDT and CDR2 is YNNKEL (reference sequence). Trimming at V came to 0 bases and at J to 5 bases, leaving 6 bases not matched to a gene. The CDR3, as DNA: TGTGCCAGCAGCCAAGAATGGCTAGCGGGAGATGAGACCCAGTACTTC. Its protein is CASSQEWLAGDETQYF.

The V call is TRBV13, the J call TRBJ1-1; 8 positions agree with TRBD1. Trimming cost V 4 bases and J 6 bases; bases outside gene matches: 10. The germline CDR1 and CDR2 sequences are PRHDT and FYEKMQ (reference sequence). The CDR3 totals 15 residues. The CDR3 DNA follows: TGTGCCAGCAGCTCACTTGGGACAGGATCGCCTGAAGCTTTCTTT. It translates to CASSSLGTGSPEAFF.

CDR3 bases: TGTGCCAGCAGTAGGACAGGCACCGGGGAGCTGTTTTTT. Protein: CASSRTGTGELFF. The chain joins TRBV3-1 (or the pseudogene TRBV3-2) to TRBJ2-2, with 7 bases aligning to TRBD1. After removal of 6 bases from V and 4 bases from J, the junction contained 2 bases not matched to a gene. The CDR3 has 13 amino acids. Germline-derived CDR1 and CDR2 are LGHDT and YNNKEL (reference sequence).